One and the same sample provided the 7 T cell receptor beta chains below, sequenced in a study of OX40 agonist ivuxolimab in advanced cancers. Measured with immunoSEQ multiplex PCR; TCRdb has only the in-frame clones, and not every one. This sample carries 50,000 to 60,000 clones, roughly nine tenths of them seen once, and the ten largest clones take approximately 6%. The sample was CD4+ or CD8+ T cells sorted from blood, taken in a trial of the OX40 agonist ivuxolimab. The receptors here all came from an adult with an advanced solid tumor such as melanoma, head and neck, liver or kidney cancer.

The chain's CDR3 is CASKFPWEEKLFF. CDR3 nucleotides: TGTGCCAGTAAATTTCCCTGGGAAGAAAAACTGTTTTTT. J is TRBJ1-4 and V is TRBV19; D is uncertain. Germline-derived CDR1 and CDR2 are LNHDA and SQIVND (reference sequence). This CDR3 comprises 13 residues. With 7 bases removed from V and 8 bases from J, the gap between germline ends came to 14 bases.

The chain uses TRBV9 and TRBJ1-2; TRBD1 matches at 9 bases. Per germline, CDR1 SGDLS and CDR2 YYNGEE. The CDR3 is 15 residues long. The junction had 3 bases not matched to a gene; V was cut back by 0 bases and J by 3 bases. DNA of the CDR3: TGTGCCAGCAGCGTAGGGACAGGGGTTGACTATGGCTACACCTTC. This codes for CASSVGTGVDYGYTF.

The gene calls are TRBV27 and TRBJ2-7; TRBD1 matches at 9 bases. Trimming cost V 6 bases and J 4 bases; bases outside gene matches: 10. This CDR3 is 15 amino acids long. CDR1 MNHEY and CDR2 SMNVEV come from the germline V gene (reference sequence). For the CDR3, the DNA is TGTGCCAGCAGCCCTACAGGGGGCTTCGGATACGAGCAGTACGTC. It codes for CASSPTGGFGYEQYV.

The V and J genes are TRBV6-5 and TRBJ1-2; tentatively, D is TRBD1 (5 bases). Trimming took 2 bases from V and 0 from J, leaving 13 bases between them. The CDR3 has 16 amino acids. Germline V lookup: CDR1 MNHEY, CDR2 SVGAGI. CDR3 sequence reads: CASSYDPDRTNYGYTF. The CDR3 DNA sequence: TGTGCCAGCAGTTACGACCCCGACAGAACTAACTATGGCTACACCTTC.

The gene calls are TRBV27 and TRBJ2-1; D unclear. The CDR3 covers 12 residues. CDR1 is MNHEY and CDR2 is SMNVEV in the germline V gene (reference sequence). The ends were cut back, 6 bases at V and 9 bases at J, with 12 bases in the middle. The DNA of the CDR3 is TGTGCCAGCAGCCCTCGGCCGGGTGAGCAGTTCTTC. Translation: CASSPRPGEQFF.

The chain uses TRBV7-9 and TRBJ2-1, with TRBD2 as a possible D gene (6 bases). This CDR3 has 14 residues. Germline CDR1 is SEHNR and CDR2 is FQNEAQ (reference sequence). Deletions cut 0 bases from V and 7 bases from J, with 10 bases between. CDR3 amino acids: CASSLAGGENEQFF. Written as DNA, the CDR3 is TGTGCCAGCAGCTTAGCGGGAGGAGAGAATGAGCAGTTCTTC. Drawing the rest from reference TRBV7-9 and TRBJ2-1, the complete variable domain is DTGVSQNPRHKITKRGQNVTFRCDPISEHNRLYWYRQTLGQGPEFLTYFQNEAQLEKSRLLSDRFSAERPKGSFSTLEIQRTEQGDSAMYLCASSLAGGENEQFFGPGTRLTVL.

The chain carries TRBV29-1 and TRBJ2-7; weak D call: TRBD2 (6 bases). The CDR3 spans 12 residues. V lost 5 bases and J lost 6, with 14 bases in between. Germline V gives CDR1 SQVTM, CDR2 ANQGSEA. The DNA of the CDR3 is TGCAGCGTTTCTGGGTCCGGGGGCGAGCAGTACTTC. Translation gives CSVSGSGGEQYF.